A single sample is the source of the 24 T cell receptor beta chains below, sequenced in a study of T cells in Graves' hyperthyroidism and ophthalmopathy. Authors of the study amplified TCR beta CDR3 regions from RNA transcripts. HTBI primers were the set used in a first-round RT-PCR of the TCR CDR3. One entry per CDR3 protein results from TCRdb running MiXCR on the multiplex PCR reads. The data show 400,000 to 500,000 distinct CDR3 sequences, approximately 15% seen once. Sequenced input: blood. The origin of the receptors is a woman under 30 with Graves' hyperthyroidism.

The chain is built from TRBV19 and TRBJ1-2, with 7 bases fitting TRBD1. In germline, CDR1 is LNHDA, CDR2 SQIVND (reference sequence). After removal of 9 bases from V and 5 bases from J, the junction contained 12 bases not matched to a gene. This CDR3 has 14 residues. The CDR3 here is CASMVPGQTYGYTF. The CDR3 DNA is TGTGCCAGCATGGTACCGGGACAGACATATGGCTACACCTTC.

The chain couples TRBV27 to TRBJ2-5; D gene unclear. Germline V gene lookup returns CDR1 MNHEY and CDR2 SMNVEV (reference sequence). The V end lost 2 bases, the J end lost 1 base, and 14 bases lay between the germline ends. The CDR3 loop spans 16 amino acids. CDR3 residues: CASSLTFRLPQETQYF. As DNA, the CDR3 is TGTGCCAGCAGTTTAACTTTTAGGTTACCCCAAGAGACCCAGTACTTC.

This clonotype was seen many times. The gene calls are TRBV27 and TRBJ2-7; 12 positions match TRBD2. Germline V lookup: CDR1 MNHEY, CDR2 SMNVEV (reference sequence). J was trimmed by 4 bases and V by 8 bases; bases with no gene match: 15. This CDR3 has 17 amino acids. The DNA for the CDR3 is TGTGCCAGCTCAACCACCCTAGCGGGAGGGCCCGTATACGAGCAGTACTTC. Residues: CASSTTLAGGPVYEQYF.

About this clonotype itself: This may be a read error: a much more frequent sequence differs by one nucleotide. V is TRBV3-1 and J is TRBJ1-2, with D perhaps matching TRBD1 (5 bases). Germline CDR1 LGHDT, CDR2 YNNKEL (reference sequence). The CDR3 contains 15 residues. This CDR3 is CASTQGVGDGGGYTF. As DNA, the CDR3 is TGTGCCAGCACCCAAGGGGTGGGGGACGGTGGTGGCTACACCTTC. Variable domain in full (rest from reference TRBV3-1 and TRBJ1-2): DTAVSQTPKYLVTQMGNDKSIKCEQNLGHDTMYWYKQDSKKFLKIMFSYNNKELIINETVPNRFSPKSPDKAHLNLHINSLELGDSAVYFCASTQGVGDGGGYTFGSGTRLTVV.

This clonotype was observed at least ten times. J is TRBJ2-2 and V is TRBV5-1; no reliable D call. CDR3 length: 16 residues. The germline V and J ends were trimmed by 2 bases and 1 base, with 12 bases remaining between them. Germline CDR1 is SGHRS and CDR2 is YFSETQ. The CDR3 coding sequence is TGCGCCAGCAGCTTCGCCGAGACATTGAACACCGGGGAGCTGTTTTTT. It translates to CASSFAETLNTGELFF.

The chain uses TRBV7-8 and TRBJ2-7, with TRBD1 identical over 8 bases. V was pared by 0 bases and J by 6 bases, with 4 bases of the junction left unmatched. The length of the CDR3 is 14 residues. Germline CDR1 reads SGHVS; CDR2 reads FQNEAQ. CDR3 nucleotides: TGTGCCAGCAGCTTAGCAAGACAGGGGCGCGAGCAGTACGTC. Translated, it gives CASSLARQGREQYV.

The V gene is TRBV7-9, the J gene TRBJ2-2; tentatively, D is TRBD1 (5 bases). V was shortened by 6 bases and J by 4 bases, with 15 bases between the two germline ends. In germline, CDR1 is SEHNR, CDR2 FQNEAQ (reference sequence). The length of the CDR3 is 15 residues. The CDR3 protein is CASSRSGSATGELFF. The CDR3 DNA is TGTGCCAGCAGTCGATCAGGGTCTGCCACCGGGGAGCTGTTTTTT.

This clonotype appeared a few times. J is TRBJ2-5 and V is TRBV12-3 or TRBV12-4; 8 positions agree with TRBD2. CDR3 length: 14 amino acids. After removal of 2 bases from V and 5 bases from J, the junction contained 4 bases not matched to a gene. CDR3: CASSLSSGWETQYF. For the CDR3, the DNA is TGTGCCAGCAGTTTATCTAGCGGGTGGGAGACCCAGTACTTC.

This clonotype was observed a few times. CDR3 in DNA: TGTGCCAGTAGTATAACCCCCAGGAATAGCAATCAGCCCCAGCATTTT. It is translated as CASSITPRNSNQPQHF. This rearrangement joins TRBV19 to TRBJ1-5; D uncertain. Trimming stripped 2 bases from V and 0 bases from J, with 11 bases between. CDR1 and CDR2 (germline): LNHDA, SQIVND (reference sequence). The CDR3 is 16 residues long.

This chain links TRBV19 with TRBJ2-7; 8 positions match TRBD2. This CDR3 is 15 amino acids long. Trimming cost V 5 bases and J 3 bases; bases outside gene matches: 9. Germline CDR1 reads LNHDA; CDR2 reads SQIVND (reference sequence). DNA for the CDR3: TGTGCCAGTAGTCCAGGACTAGCCAGAAGCTACGAGCAGTACTTC. This encodes CASSPGLARSYEQYF.

This clonotype was counted at least ten times. The chain combines TRBV3-1 with TRBJ2-3; D is unresolved. Trimming shortened V by 3 bases and J by 6 bases, and 10 bases separated the two germline ends. Germline loops: CDR1 LGHDT, CDR2 YNNKEL (reference sequence). The CDR3 is 13 amino acids. CDR3 nucleotides: TGTGCCAGCAGCCAGATCAGGCTTGATACGCAGTATTTT. Amino acid sequence: CASSQIRLDTQYF.

This clonotype was observed at least ten times. The chain joins TRBV10-1 to TRBJ2-5, with D uncertain. The CDR3 covers 13 residues. V was cut by 0 bases and J by 1 base, with 3 bases left in between. CDR1 is WNHNN, CDR2 SYGVQD, per germline (reference sequence). The CDR3 loop is CASSESVQETQYF. CDR3 sequence (DNA): TGCGCCAGCAGTGAGTCGGTCCAAGAGACCCAGTACTTC.

On this clonotype: A much larger clone lies a single base off, so this may be a read error. The chain is built from TRBV11-2 and TRBJ2-1; no clear D gene. CDR1 is SGHAT and CDR2 is FQNNGV in the germline V gene. Trimming took 3 bases from V and 12 from J, leaving 12 bases between them. This CDR3 is 12 amino acids long. This chain's CDR3 is CASSFGGEVQFF. DNA of the CDR3: TGTGCCAGCAGCTTCGGTGGGGAAGTGCAGTTCTTC.

This clonotype was recorded at least ten times. This chain connects TRBV11-2 to TRBJ1-6; no reliable D call. The CDR3 covers 12 residues. Trimming cost V 9 bases and J 6 bases, with 9 bases left between them. Per the germline V gene, CDR1 is SGHAT and CDR2 is FQNNGV. The CDR3 spells CASERSNSPLHF. The CDR3 DNA sequence: TGTGCCAGTGAGCGCAGTAATTCACCCCTCCACTTT.

The chain couples TRBV9 to TRBJ2-1; 7 positions agree with TRBD2. After removal of 0 bases from V and 8 bases from J, the junction contained 11 bases not matched to a gene. Germline V CDR1 and CDR2: SGDLS, YYNGEE. The CDR3 is 16 residues long. This CDR3 reads CASSVGVGGKVDEQFF. CDR3 DNA: TGTGCCAGCAGCGTAGGAGTGGGAGGGAAGGTAGATGAGCAGTTCTTC.

The V call is TRBV27, the J call TRBJ1-1; D unresolved. CDR3 size: 13 residues. The V gene lost 2 bases and the J gene lost 6 bases, with 10 bases spanning the gap. Germline values: CDR1 MNHEY, CDR2 SMNVEV (reference sequence). The CDR3 DNA follows: TGTGCCAGCAGTTTAGGAGGAAGAGCTGAAGCTTTCTTT. It codes for CASSLGGRAEAFF.

A few counts support this clonotype. The chain links TRBV3-1 to TRBJ1-2; a weak D match, TRBD1 (5 bases). The CDR3 is 15 residues long. V was pared by 4 bases and J by 2 bases, with 14 bases between. CDR1 is LGHDT and CDR2 is YNNKEL in the germline V gene (reference sequence). In nucleotides, the CDR3 is TGTGCCAGCAGCCTTAACGGGGGTATGAACTATGGCTACACCTTC. Translating it yields CASSLNGGMNYGYTF.

In this sample, this clonotype turned up many times. This chain links TRBV12-3 or TRBV12-4 with TRBJ2-7; a weak D match, TRBD2 (6 bases). V was pared by 6 bases and J by 4 bases, with 16 bases between. This CDR3 is built from 14 residues. The CDR3 loop is CASSSPGLLYEQYF. In DNA form, the CDR3 reads TGTGCCAGCAGCTCCCCCGGACTACTATACGAGCAGTACTTC.

This clonotype was counted ten times or more. The chain is built from TRBV19 and TRBJ1-1; D is uncertain. The V end was cut by 2 bases, the J end by 1 base, with 11 bases between. CDR3 length equals 15 residues. Germline lookup yields CDR1 LNHDA and CDR2 SQIVND (reference sequence). The CDR3 DNA sequence: TGTGCCAGTAGTATAAAAGCGGGTCAGAACACTGAAGCTTTCTTT. Its translation is CASSIKAGQNTEAFF.

This clonotype was seen a few times. The junction departs from germline at one end; a sequencing error may be responsible. The chain couples TRBV10-3 to TRBJ2-1; 7 positions agree with TRBD2. Germline V gene lookup returns CDR1 ENHRY and CDR2 SYGVKD. This CDR3 has 17 residues. In DNA, the CDR3 is TGTGCCTCCCAAGGGCTAGCGGAAGGTTTCTCCTGCAATGAGCAGTTCTTC. Its translation is CASQGLAEGFSCNEQFF.

In nucleotides, the CDR3 is TGTGCCAGCAGCTTAGCAGAATCCTACGAGCAGTACTTC. The encoded protein is CASSLAESYEQYF. V usage is TRBV7-9 and J usage is TRBJ2-7; no definite D call. Germline-derived CDR1 and CDR2 are SEHNR and FQNEAQ (reference sequence). The germline V and J ends were trimmed by 0 bases and 1 base, with 4 bases remaining between them. The CDR3 totals 13 residues.

This clonotype came up many times. The V call is TRBV15, the J call TRBJ2-7; 9 bases match TRBD2. Per germline, CDR1 LNHNV and CDR2 YYDKDF (reference sequence). The CDR3 extends over 16 amino acids. The V gene end was trimmed by 0 bases and the J gene end by 4 bases; junction bases not matched to a gene: 7. The CDR3 nucleotides are TGTGCCACCAGCAGAGATCACCTTAGCGGGAGTTACGAGCAGTACGTC. The encoded protein is CATSRDHLSGSYEQYV.

This clonotype has at least ten counts. The chain is built from TRBV11-1 and TRBJ2-1; D uncertain. V was cut by 0 bases and J by 4 bases, with 10 bases left in between. CDR1 is SGHAT, CDR2 FQDESV, per germline (reference sequence). CDR3 length equals 15 residues. CDR3 DNA: TGTGCCAGCAGCTTAGCCCTAATTTATTACAATGAGCAGTTCTTC. Translated: CASSLALIYYNEQFF.

In its sample, this clonotype was seen many times. The V gene is TRBV24-1, the J gene TRBJ2-1, with D maybe TRBD1 (5 bases). Germline-derived CDR1 and CDR2 are KGHDR and SFDVKD. V lost 4 bases, J lost 4 bases, and 7 bases lay in between. The CDR3 is 13 amino acids. CDR3 DNA sequence: TGTGCCACCAGTGACACAGGATACAATGAGCAGTTCTTC. It codes for CATSDTGYNEQFF.